This note documents a single T cell receptor (beta chain) sequence. No antigen is known for it. Profiled with immunoSEQ multiplex PCR; TCRdb holds only in-frame clones, not every one. The profile shows about 41,000 clones, around three quarters of them singletons. CDR1 and CDR2 from the germline V gene are MNHNS and SASEGT. The CDR3 spans 17 residues. V lost 2 bases and J lost 4, with 18 bases in between. No patient escaped relapse after autologous stem cell transplantation, and brentuximab vedotin exposure varied. The data were obtained in a study of PD-1 blockade in classical Hodgkin lymphoma. On the study more broadly: Patients had nivolumab dosed at 3 mg/kg, delivered intravenously every 2 weeks.

Study-wide results and caveats: Complete responders started with a diversity level that resembled newly diagnosed patients at baseline. Relapsed/refractory patients reportedly had the lowest baseline TCR diversity, below newly diagnosed patients, who were below healthy donors.

The source is a human donor with classical Hodgkin lymphoma. The source material was peripheral blood mononuclear cells (PBMCs), sampled at baseline. The V gene is TRBV6-1, the J gene TRBJ2-1, with D perhaps matching TRBD1 (6 bases). CDR3 loop: CASSEIQGPSLYNEQFF. CDR3 nucleotides: TGTGCCAGCAGTGAAATACAGGGCCCTTCGCTTTACAATGAGCAGTTCTTC.